These 21 T cell receptor beta chains share one sample of origin, sequenced in a study of tumor and adjacent non-tumor tissue in lung cancer. No cell sorting was done before RNA was extracted from the tissue. Three rounds of nested PCR, following a modified ARM-PCR protocol, produced the TCRbeta library. TCRdb itself ran the multiplex PCR reads through MiXCR, one entry per CDR3 protein. The table lists 90,000 or so distinct CDR3 sequences, around 59% of them singletons. Sequencing input: lung tumor tissue. The source of these receptors is a man between 65 and 79 years old with non-small cell lung cancer.

Concerning this clonotype itself: Sequence at one end of the junction differs from germline and may be a read error. The chain couples TRBV20-1 to TRBJ2-3; D is unresolved. This CDR3 has 14 amino acids. The germline V gene has CDR1 DFQATT and CDR2 SNEGSKA (reference sequence). CDR3 nucleotide sequence: TGCAGTGCTAGTATAAGGGTTGGTCCCGATACCCAGTATTTT. It translates to CSASIRVGPDTQYF.

On this clonotype: This may come from a read error, since a much larger clone is one base off. The CDR3 sequence is CASSCSDRYEQYF. The CDR3 bases are TGCGCCAGCAGCTGCTCCGACAGGTACGAGCAGTACTTC. This chain uses TRBV4-1 with TRBJ2-7, with D possibly TRBD1 on 6 matching bases. The CDR3 has 13 residues. CDR1 and CDR2 (germline): MGHRA, YSYEKL. Trimming took 5 bases from V and 4 from J, leaving 12 bases between them.

This sequence joins TRBV4-1 and TRBJ1-5, with D uncertain. Deletions cut 1 base from V and 5 bases from J, with 15 bases between. The CDR3 is made up of 16 amino acids. Per germline, CDR1 MGHRA and CDR2 YSYEKL. CDR3 protein: CASSQGYSEGDQPQHF. CDR3 bases: TGCGCCAGCAGCCAAGGTTACAGTGAAGGAGATCAGCCCCAGCATTTT.

The chain uses TRBV6-5 and TRBJ2-7; D may be TRBD1 (5 bases). The CDR3 runs 15 residues. Germline V lookup: CDR1 MNHEY, CDR2 SVGAGI. The germline V and J ends were trimmed by 6 bases and 0 bases, with 15 bases remaining between them. The CDR3 DNA reads as TGTGCCAGCAGAGACAGACTGATTCCCTCCTACGAGCAGTACTTC. Its translation is CASRDRLIPSYEQYF.

This clonotype appeared many times. The rearrangement joins TRBV11-2 to TRBJ2-3; TRBD1 matches 8 bases. V was clipped by 4 bases and J by 0 bases; unmatched bases: 12. The germline gives CDR1 SGHAT, CDR2 FQNNGV. This CDR3 region has 18 residues. The CDR3 spells CASSSGGFGLTSTDTQYF. DNA for the CDR3: TGTGCCAGCAGCTCAGGGGGCTTTGGACTCACTAGCACAGATACGCAGTATTTT.

Turning to this clonotype: This likely comes from a read error, as the CDR3 has no conserved phenylalanine or tryptophan at its end. The chain recombines TRBV6-6 with TRBJ2-2; 12 positions match TRBD1. CDR1 is MNHNY, CDR2 SVGAGI, per germline (reference sequence). The CDR3 sequence is 15 residues long. V trimming: 5 bases; J trimming: 5 bases; junction bases outside the gene matches: 3. The CDR3 bases are TGTGCCAGCAGTCGGGGACAGGGGGCGACCGGGGAGCTGTTTCTT. Translation gives CASSRGQGATGELFL.

Concerning this clonotype: Sequence at one end of the junction differs from germline and may be a read error. The chain employs TRBV11-2 and TRBJ2-1; 14 bases agree with TRBD2. Germline CDR1 is SGHAT and CDR2 is FQNNGV. The CDR3 contains 18 residues. The CDR3 protein is CASSRRLAGGPGATELFF. The DNA for the CDR3 is TGTGCCAGCAGCCGCAGACTAGCGGGGGGGCCAGGGGCAACTGAGCTGTTCTTT.

The table lists this clonotype with a few counts. V and J are TRBV5-1 and TRBJ2-1; 13 positions agree with TRBD2. The CDR3 runs 16 residues. V dropped 4 bases and J dropped 5; count of bases not matched to a gene: 6. Germline CDR1 SGHRS, CDR2 YFSETQ. This CDR3 is CASSLRGLAGNNEQFF. CDR3 in DNA: TGCGCCAGCAGCCTTAGGGGACTAGCGGGAAACAATGAGCAGTTCTTC.

The table lists this clonotype with many counts. This sequence joins TRBV20-1 and TRBJ2-7; 12 bases fit TRBD2. In germline, CDR1 is DFQATT, CDR2 SNEGSKA (reference sequence). The V gene end was trimmed by 1 base and the J gene end by 2 bases; junction bases not matched to a gene: 12. This CDR3 spans 18 amino acids. The DNA of the CDR3 is TGCAGTGCTAGAGGTCGGCTAGCGGGAGGGTATCAGACCTACGAGCAGTACTTC. Amino acids: CSARGRLAGGYQTYEQYF.

Note on this clonotype: Given a much more abundant clone one base away, this may be a read error. The gene calls are TRBV6-5 and TRBJ2-7; the D is unclear. The CDR3 totals 13 residues. Per germline, CDR1 MNHEY and CDR2 SVGAGI. CDR3 protein: CAGSYGPTLKQYF. The DNA of the CDR3 is TGTGCCGGCAGTTACGGGCCAACTTTAAAACAGTACTTC.

This clonotype was detected ten times or more. The rearrangement uses TRBV7-9 and TRBJ2-1; 9 bases align to TRBD2. Trimming at V came to 1 base and at J to 7 bases, leaving 5 bases not matched to a gene. The CDR3 loop spans 15 amino acids. Per germline, CDR1 SEHNR and CDR2 FQNEAQ (reference sequence). DNA of the CDR3: TGTGCCAGCAGCTTAGTCGGCGGGGGGGTTAATGAGCAGTTCTTC. This gives the protein CASSLVGGGVNEQFF. The entire variable domain, with the rest obtained from reference TRBV7-9 and TRBJ2-1, is as follows: DTGVSQNPRHKITKRGQNVTFRCDPISEHNRLYWYRQTLGQGPEFLTYFQNEAQLEKSRLLSDRFSAERPKGSFSTLEIQRTEQGDSAMYLCASSLVGGGVNEQFFGPGTRLTVL.

Remarks on this clonotype: A much larger clone lies one base from this, so it may be a read error. This chain uses TRBV28 with TRBJ2-5; the match to TRBD1 covers 9 bases. This CDR3 has 16 amino acids. Germline CDR1 reads MDHEN; CDR2 reads SYDVKM. CDR3 in amino acids: CVSSRSGTGTSKTQYF. Here the CDR3 DNA reads TGTGTCAGCAGTCGCTCCGGGACAGGGACTTCTAAGACCCAGTACTTC.

This clonotype was detected many times. The chain employs TRBV20-1 and TRBJ2-1; 12 positions agree with TRBD2. Per germline, CDR1 DFQATT and CDR2 SNEGSKA (reference sequence). This CDR3 is built from 15 residues. Unmatched junction bases numbered 9, after V lost 0 bases and J lost 12 bases. CDR3 sequence: CSARDSGTSGLAQFF. The CDR3 region has the DNA TGCAGTGCTAGAGACTCAGGGACTAGCGGGTTAGCGCAGTTCTTC.

The chain carries TRBV6-6 and TRBJ1-1, with no clear D. Germline V gene sequence: CDR1 MNHNY, CDR2 SVGAGI (reference sequence). Trimming shortened V by 9 bases and J by 4 bases, and 15 bases separated the two germline ends. This CDR3 has 13 amino acids. The DNA for the CDR3 is TGTGCCAGTAGCTCCTCCTTCAGCACTGAAGCTTTCTTT. Translating gives CASSSSFSTEAFF.

The chain couples TRBV11-2 to TRBJ2-1; D possibly corresponds to TRBD2 (6 bases). This CDR3 has 16 amino acids. V shed 4 bases and J shed 8 bases, with 21 bases lying between them. Germline assignment: CDR1 SGHAT and CDR2 FQNNGV. The DNA for the CDR3 is TGTGCCAGCAGCTCATATGGCATGGGGAGGAACGATGAGCAGTTCTTC. The encoded protein is CASSSYGMGRNDEQFF.

This sequence joins TRBV18 and TRBJ2-5; no reliable D call. Trimming removed 2 bases at V and 3 bases at J, with 4 bases between. The CDR3 has 12 amino acids. Germline V gives CDR1 KGHSH, CDR2 LQKENI. For the CDR3, the DNA is TGTGCCAGCTCACCAGTGGAAGAGACCCAGTACTTC. Its protein product is CASSPVEETQYF.

Details on this clonotype: The conserved phenylalanine or tryptophan is not found at the CDR3 terminus, so this likely reflects a read error. The V and J genes are TRBV6-1 and TRBJ2-7, with unresolved D. Per the germline V gene, CDR1 is MNHNS and CDR2 is SASEGT. The CDR3 contains 11 residues. CDR3 residues: CACSDLAKQYL. The CDR3 nucleotides are TGTGCCTGCAGTGACCTTGCTAAGCAGTACCTC.

J is TRBJ2-3 and V is TRBV15; D is unresolved. The CDR3 length is 12 residues. V lost 2 bases to trimming and J lost 2 bases, with 2 bases between them. CDR1 and CDR2 from the germline V gene are LNHNV and YYDKDF (reference sequence). The CDR3 loop reads CATSRYTDTQYF. CDR3 coding DNA: TGTGCCACCAGCAGATACACAGATACGCAGTATTTT.

This rearrangement joins TRBV9 to TRBJ1-5; unclear D gene. Trimming stripped 4 bases from V and 6 bases from J, with 14 bases between. The CDR3 covers 14 residues. Germline CDR1 SGDLS, CDR2 YYNGEE. The CDR3 loop is CASSLGSGIQPQHF. CDR3 nucleotide sequence: TGTGCCAGCAGCCTTGGTAGTGGCATTCAGCCCCAGCATTTT.

For this clonotype: The junction does not match germline at one end; this may be a read error. This chain uses TRBV9 with TRBJ2-3; D unresolved. The CDR3 is made up of 14 amino acids. Germline loops: CDR1 SGDLS, CDR2 YYNGEE. CDR3: CAGSVVGRPDTQYF. The CDR3, as DNA: TGTGCCGGCAGCGTAGTAGGCCGCCCGGATACGCAGTATTTT.

A word on this clonotype: An end of the junction differs from the germline gene, which may be a read error. The J gene is TRBJ1-4, the V gene TRBV12-3 or TRBV12-4; D is undetermined. The CDR3 has 16 residues. The CDR3: CASSSLQTWANEKLFF. CDR3 nucleotides: TGCGCCAGCAGTTCCCTCCAGACATGGGCTAATGAAAAACTGTTTTTT.